These T cell receptor beta chains were read from a single sample in a study of blood T cells in healthy people across ages. A single record per CDR3 protein comes from TCRdb applying MiXCR to the 5' RACE reads. The profile covers approximately 700,000 distinct CDR3 sequences, with about a third appearing a single time and less than 20% taken by the ten largest. The sequencing input was blood. Receptors were obtained from an elderly woman in good health. Each CDR3 is given with its conserved first and last residue. A D gene is named only where the DNA matches it firmly. Not every row has a clone size; where given, it reads once, few, many or a size class.

v_gene: TRBV4-2
d_gene: .
abundance: .
j_gene: TRBJ1-4
CDR3aa: CASSPGTPVLFF
CDR3nt: TGTGCCAGCAGCCCCGGGACACCCGTGCTGTTTTTT

v_gene: TRBV5-1
d_gene: .
abundance: once
j_gene: TRBJ1-2
CDR3aa: CASSFSTVNYGYTF
CDR3nt: TGCGCCAGCAGCTTCTCGACCGTCAACTATGGCTACACCTTC

v_gene: TRBV9
d_gene: .
abundance: .
j_gene: TRBJ1-3
CDR3aa: CASSDRSGAAGNTIYF
CDR3nt: TGTGCCAGCAGCGACCGTAGCGGGGCTGCGGGAAACACCATATATTTT

v_gene: TRBV19
d_gene: .
abundance: few
j_gene: TRBJ2-3
CDR3aa: CASSTRATQYF
CDR3nt: TGTGCCAGTAGTACAAGGGCTACGCAGTATTTT

v_gene: TRBV20-1
d_gene: .
abundance: once
j_gene: TRBJ2-1
CDR3aa: CSALKRYEQFF
CDR3nt: TGCAGTGCCCTTAAGCGCTATGAGCAGTTCTTC

v_gene: TRBV5-1
d_gene: .
abundance: many
j_gene: TRBJ2-7
CDR3aa: CASRLGTASYEQYF
CDR3nt: TGCGCCAGCAGACTCGGGACGGCCTCCTACGAGCAGTACTTC

v_gene: TRBV10-3
d_gene: TRBD1
abundance: many
j_gene: TRBJ2-6
CDR3aa: CAISFGQGAMGANVLTF
CDR3nt: TGTGCCATCAGCTTCGGACAGGGGGCGATGGGGGCCAACGTCCTGACTTTC

v_gene: TRBV20-1
d_gene: .
abundance: few
j_gene: TRBJ1-3
CDR3aa: CSARATVAGNTIYF
CDR3nt: TGCAGTGCTAGAGCGACAGTTGCTGGAAACACCATATATTTT

v_gene: TRBV10-3
d_gene: TRBD2
abundance: many
j_gene: TRBJ2-3
CDR3aa: CAISERRGSADTQYF
CDR3nt: TGTGCCATCAGTGAAAGGCGGGGGAGCGCAGATACGCAGTATTTT

v_gene: TRBV20-1
d_gene: TRBD2
abundance: many
j_gene: TRBJ2-1
CDR3aa: CSARGPGTSGLSYNEQFF
CDR3nt: TGCAGTGCTAGAGGCCCGGGGACTAGCGGGTTGTCTTACAATGAGCAGTTCTTC

v_gene: TRBV5-1
d_gene: TRBD1
abundance: once
j_gene: TRBJ1-2
CDR3aa: CASSPGTVGHGYTF
CDR3nt: TGCGCCAGCAGCCCCGGGACAGTTGGCCATGGCTACACCTTC

v_gene: TRBV7-2
d_gene: TRBD2
abundance: many
j_gene: TRBJ2-1
CDR3aa: CASSSTSGGTTVNEQFF
CDR3nt: TGTGCCAGCAGCTCTACTAGCGGGGGGACTACCGTGAATGAGCAGTTCTTC

v_gene: TRBV7-6
d_gene: .
abundance: .
j_gene: TRBJ2-1
CDR3aa: CASSLVGGVPNEQFF
CDR3nt: TGTGCCAGCAGCTTAGTCGGGGGAGTCCCCAATGAGCAGTTCTTC